This TCR beta chain is drawn from a study of cytomegalovirus exposure and HLA in healthy donors. This CDR3 is 14 amino acids long. J was trimmed by 8 bases and V by 1 base; bases with no gene match: 3. Germline CDR1 is MNHNS and CDR2 is SASEGT. Vbeta (60) and Jbeta (13) primers were used in the PCR. TCRdb's copy holds only in-frame clones and misses some; the assay was immunoSEQ multiplex PCR. The sample yields about 33,000 clones, about 53% seen once. Specimen: PBMCs. This TCR derives from a woman between 40 and 50 years old in good health and CMV-seropositive. The chain has TRBV6-1 and TRBJ2-1; TRBD2 aligns across 9 bases. The CDR3 DNA follows: TGTGCCAGCAGTGAAGTAGCGGGGGTTGATGAGCAGTTCTTC. Translated, it gives CASSEVAGVDEQFF.